One and the same sample provided the 19 T cell receptor beta chains below, sequenced in a study of T cell responses to AZD1222 COVID-19 vaccine. Using immunoSEQ multiplex PCR, the repertoire was profiled, and TCRdb retains in-frame clones only, with some absent. The data contain roughly 130,000 clones, around 94% of them seen just once; the ten biggest clones take up 6.6%. The sample was peripheral blood, taken on day 0 of AZD1222 vaccination. Receptors were obtained from an adult in good health.

V gene TRBV21-1 combines with J gene TRBJ1-2; TRBD1, the table's D call, lacks a check against the DNA. TRBV21-1 is flagged as a pseudogene. This CDR3 has 13 residues. The CDR3 here is CASSNTGNYGYTF. For the CDR3, the DNA is TGTGCCAGCAGCAACACAGGGAACTATGGCTACACCTTC.

This chain uses TRBV18 with TRBJ1-2, with D possibly matching TRBD1 (5 bases). Germline V lookup: CDR1 KGHSH, CDR2 LQKENI. V dropped 3 bases and J dropped 7 bases, with 21 bases sitting between them. The CDR3 has 16 residues. Written as DNA, the CDR3 is TGTGCCAGCTCACCGGGACTGCAGTGGGGTTTGGGTGGCTACACCTTC. This codes for CASSPGLQWGLGGYTF.

The chain's CDR3 is CASSQGLAALQETQYF. CDR3 sequence (DNA): TGTGCCAGCAGCCAAGGACTAGCGGCACTTCAAGAGACCCAGTACTTC. This sequence joins TRBV4-2 and TRBJ2-5; 9 bases fit TRBD2. Germline lookup yields CDR1 LGHNA and CDR2 YNFKEQ. The CDR3 contains 16 residues. The V segment lost 1 base and the J segment 2 bases; nucleotides outside the gene matches: 5.

This clone has a single count. V usage is TRBV5-1 and J usage is TRBJ2-7; D might be TRBD2 (6 bases). The V gene's germline CDR1 is SGHRS and CDR2 YFSETQ. The ends were cut back, 2 bases at V and 0 bases at J, with 12 bases in the middle. The CDR3 is 15 residues long. Here the CDR3 DNA reads TGCGCCAGCAGCTTTGCAGGAGGGACCTCCTACGAGCAGTACTTC. Encoded protein: CASSFAGGTSYEQYF.

The chain's CDR3 is CASSQGGQTSYEQYF. CDR3 sequence (DNA): TGTGCCAGCAGCCAAGGGGGACAGACCTCCTACGAGCAGTACTTC. The chain joins TRBV3-1 (or the pseudogene TRBV3-2) to TRBJ2-7; TRBD1 matches at 7 bases. Germline-derived CDR1 and CDR2 are LGHDT and YNNKEL (reference sequence). V shed 1 base, J shed 0 bases, and the junction held 3 bases outside the gene matches. CDR3 size: 15 residues.

This clone has just one count. V is TRBV6-5 and J is TRBJ1-2, with D possibly matching TRBD1 (5 bases). Germline-derived CDR1 and CDR2 are MNHEY and SVGAGI. V was pared by 6 bases and J by 0 bases, with 11 bases between. The CDR3 covers 14 residues. The CDR3 sequence is CASRPGLANYGYTF. For the CDR3, the DNA is TGTGCCAGCAGACCAGGGTTAGCTAACTATGGCTACACCTTC.

This clone was seen only once. The chain joins TRBV19 to TRBJ2-1, with 11 positions matching TRBD2. Trimming removed 6 bases from V and 9 bases from J; junction bases left unmatched: 7. Germline V gives CDR1 LNHDA, CDR2 SQIVND (reference sequence). CDR3 length: 14 amino acids. The CDR3 coding sequence is TGTGCCAGTAGGGCTAGCGGGGGGATCGGTGAGCAGTTCTTC. Translating gives CASRASGGIGEQFF.

V usage is TRBV14 and J usage is TRBJ2-1, with 9 bases lining up with TRBD2. Germline V gene lookup returns CDR1 SGHDN and CDR2 FVKESK. V gave up 0 bases and J gave up 4 bases; unmatched junction bases: 7. There are 17 residues in the CDR3. CDR3 in amino acids: CASSQDPAGGPYNEQFF. CDR3 DNA: TGTGCCAGCAGCCAAGATCCAGCGGGAGGACCATACAATGAGCAGTTCTTC.

This rearrangement joins TRBV10-3 to TRBJ2-1, with 8 bases that match TRBD2. The germline gives CDR1 ENHRY, CDR2 SYGVKD. This CDR3 region has 14 residues. J lost 5 bases, V lost 5 bases, and 5 bases had no gene match. The CDR3 DNA sequence: TGTGCCATCAGTAACGGGAGGGCCAACAATGAGCAGTTCTTC. This translates into CAISNGRANNEQFF.

The chain carries TRBV29-1 and TRBJ2-7, with D possibly matching TRBD1 (5 bases). The V end was cut by 7 bases, the J end by 0 bases, with 13 bases between. The CDR3 loop spans 13 amino acids. Per germline, CDR1 SQVTM and CDR2 ANQGSEA. CDR3 sequence reads: CSALGLVSYEQYF. Written as DNA, the CDR3 is TGCAGCGCTCTGGGGCTCGTCTCCTACGAGCAGTACTTC.

V and J are TRBV5-1 and TRBJ2-5; no clear D. The germline CDR1 and CDR2 sequences are SGHRS and YFSETQ. V was cut by 1 base and J by 4 bases, with 2 bases left in between. There are 11 residues in the CDR3. The CDR3 spells CASSLLETQYF. The CDR3 bases are TGCGCCAGCAGCTTGTTAGAGACCCAGTACTTC.

The chain has TRBV27 and TRBJ1-5; 9 bases line up with TRBD1. V lost 4 bases to trimming and J lost 1 base; unmatched junction nucleotides: 14. From germline, CDR1 is MNHEY and CDR2 SMNVEV (reference sequence). The CDR3 runs 19 residues. The chain's CDR3 is CASSSRTPDRGNSNQPQHF. The DNA of the CDR3 is TGTGCCAGCAGTTCCCGAACCCCGGACAGGGGTAACAGCAATCAGCCCCAGCATTTT.

This chain connects TRBV29-1 to TRBJ2-7; 10 nucleotides match TRBD1. This CDR3 contains 14 residues. V shed 7 bases, J shed 1 base, and the junction held 7 bases outside the gene matches. The germline V gene encodes CDR1 SQVTM and CDR2 ANQGSEA. The DNA for the CDR3 is TGCAGCGCCCTGGTGGACAGGGGGTCCTACGAGCAGTACTTC. Residues: CSALVDRGSYEQYF.

This chain uses TRBV10-2 with TRBJ2-5, with D hard to call. Germline V gene lookup returns CDR1 WSHSY and CDR2 SAAADI. The CDR3 runs 13 residues. The V end lost 1 base, the J end lost 5 bases, and 8 bases lay between the germline ends. In nucleotides, the CDR3 is TGCGCCAGCAGTGAGTTCGGCCGGGAGACCCAGTACTTC. Its protein product is CASSEFGRETQYF.

This chain joins TRBV18 and TRBJ2-7; 9 bases are shared with TRBD2. The CDR3 spans 17 residues. The germline V gene has CDR1 KGHSH and CDR2 LQKENI. After removal of 3 bases from V and 2 bases from J, the junction contained 11 bases not matched to a gene. In DNA form, the CDR3 reads TGTGCCAGCTCACCGCGATACCTGTCTAGCGGGACCTACGAGCAGTACTTC. Its translation is CASSPRYLSSGTYEQYF.

The chain links TRBV6-1 to TRBJ1-3; D gene unclear. From germline, CDR1 is MNHNS and CDR2 SASEGT. CDR3 length: 16 amino acids. Trimming left V 2 bases short and J 4 bases short, with 15 bases between. The CDR3 spells CASSEREGAGGNTIYF. DNA of the CDR3: TGTGCCAGCAGTGAACGAGAGGGCGCGGGCGGAAACACCATATATTTT.

This clone occurred once. The chain joins TRBV28 to TRBJ2-2; D might be TRBD2 (5 bases). The germline V gene encodes CDR1 MDHEN and CDR2 SYDVKM. The CDR3 runs to 15 residues. Trimming left V 1 base short and J 6 bases short, with 12 bases between. Here the CDR3 reads CASSLLTGGPGELFF. Here the CDR3 DNA reads TGTGCCAGCAGTTTATTGACCGGAGGACCCGGGGAGCTGTTTTTT.

V usage is TRBV6-2 or TRBV6-3 and J usage is TRBJ2-1; 8 positions agree with TRBD2. The CDR3 covers 13 residues. V lost 0 bases and J lost 13; bases outside the gene matches: 5. From germline, CDR1 is MNHEY and CDR2 SVGEGT. CDR3 region: CASSYSERGNQFF. The CDR3 bases are TGTGCCAGCAGTTACTCGGAGCGGGGGAATCAGTTCTTC.

The rearrangement joins TRBV11-2 to TRBJ2-4, with a weak D call TRBD2 (6 bases). Trimming left V 0 bases short and J 0 bases short, with 9 bases between. The CDR3 runs to 16 residues. Germline CDR1 SGHAT, CDR2 FQNNGV. Here the CDR3 reads CASSLERGLAKNIQYF. In DNA form, the CDR3 reads TGTGCCAGCAGCTTAGAGCGGGGTCTAGCCAAAAACATTCAGTACTTC.